Listed here are 5 T cell receptor beta chains from one sample, sequenced in a study of cytomegalovirus exposure and HLA in healthy donors. 60 Vbeta and 13 Jbeta primers were used in PCR. Sequencing was performed with immunoSEQ multiplex PCR; in TCRdb, only in-frame clones are kept and a portion is missing. The sample carries some 130,000 clones, 81% recorded once. Input material: PBMCs. These receptors all stem from a woman aged 40 to 50 in good health and CMV-seropositive.

Written as DNA, the CDR3 is TGTGCCAGCAGCTTACAGGGGAACCAAGAGACCCAGTACTTC. This sequence encodes CASSLQGNQETQYF. The chain uses TRBV7-2 and TRBJ2-5; D might be TRBD1 (6 bases). The CDR3 totals 14 residues. V lost 2 bases and J 0 bases, leaving 7 bases between the germline ends. CDR1 is SGHTA and CDR2 is FQGNSA in the germline V gene.

The count of this clone is one. This chain links TRBV21-1 with TRBJ2-5; the table's D call TRBD2 went unverified against the DNA. TRBV21-1 is a recognized pseudogene. This CDR3 spans 10 amino acids. CDR3 coding DNA: TGTGCCAGCAGCCCCCGGACCCAGTACTTC. This gives the protein CASSPRTQYF.

The chain's CDR3 is CSGRGRPGLTGAQYF. The CDR3 DNA reads as TGCAGCGGACGAGGGAGACCGGGACTCACCGGGGCCCAGTACTTC. J is TRBJ2-5 and V is TRBV29-1, with a weak D call TRBD2 (6 bases). The CDR3 totals 15 residues. The germline V gene encodes CDR1 SQVTM and CDR2 ANQGSEA. Trimming cost V 7 bases and J 9 bases, with 27 bases left between them.

CDR3 coding DNA: TGTGCCAGCACCGTGACAGGTCCGAACACCGGGGAGCTGTTTTTT. Protein sequence: CASTVTGPNTGELFF. This chain uses TRBV6-1 with TRBJ2-2; D might be TRBD1 (6 bases). CDR1 and CDR2 (germline): MNHNS, SASEGT. Between the trimmed V and J ends, which lost 7 bases and 0 bases, there was a span of 12 bases. The CDR3 is 15 amino acids.

This clone appeared once. V usage is TRBV15 and J usage is TRBJ2-7; 9 bases are shared with TRBD1. Germline trimming cut 0 bases from V and 4 bases from J; bases unmatched to any gene: 13. The CDR3 runs 18 residues. Per the germline V gene, CDR1 is LNHNV and CDR2 is YYDKDF (reference sequence). The CDR3 loop reads CATSREEGIGDREYEQYF. CDR3 coding DNA: TGTGCCACCAGCAGAGAAGAGGGCATCGGGGACAGGGAGTACGAGCAGTACTTC.